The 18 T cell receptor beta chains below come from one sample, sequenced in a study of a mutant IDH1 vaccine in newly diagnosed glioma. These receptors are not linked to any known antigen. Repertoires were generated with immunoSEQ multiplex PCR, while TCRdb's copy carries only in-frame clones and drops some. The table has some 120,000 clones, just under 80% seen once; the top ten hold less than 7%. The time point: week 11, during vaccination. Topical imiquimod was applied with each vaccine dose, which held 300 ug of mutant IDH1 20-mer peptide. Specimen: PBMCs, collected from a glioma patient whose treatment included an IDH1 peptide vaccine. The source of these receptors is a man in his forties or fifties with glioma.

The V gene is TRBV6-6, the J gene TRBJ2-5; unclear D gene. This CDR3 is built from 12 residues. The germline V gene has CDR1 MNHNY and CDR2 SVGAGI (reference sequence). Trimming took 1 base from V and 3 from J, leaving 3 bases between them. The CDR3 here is CASSYWEETQYF. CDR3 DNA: TGTGCCAGCAGTTACTGGGAAGAGACCCAGTACTTC.

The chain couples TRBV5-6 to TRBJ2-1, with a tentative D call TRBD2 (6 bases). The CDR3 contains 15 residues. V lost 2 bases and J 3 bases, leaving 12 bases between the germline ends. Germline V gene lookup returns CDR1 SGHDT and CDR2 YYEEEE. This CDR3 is CASSFYLANYNEQFF. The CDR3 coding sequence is TGTGCCAGCAGCTTTTATCTAGCGAACTACAATGAGCAGTTCTTC.

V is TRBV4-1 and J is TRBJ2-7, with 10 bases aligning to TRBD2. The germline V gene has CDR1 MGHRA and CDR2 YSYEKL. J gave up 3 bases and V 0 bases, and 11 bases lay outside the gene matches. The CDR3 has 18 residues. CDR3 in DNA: TGCGCCAGCAGCCAAGATCCAACTAGCGGGGTCGGGCTCTACGAGCAGTACTTC. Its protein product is CASSQDPTSGVGLYEQYF.

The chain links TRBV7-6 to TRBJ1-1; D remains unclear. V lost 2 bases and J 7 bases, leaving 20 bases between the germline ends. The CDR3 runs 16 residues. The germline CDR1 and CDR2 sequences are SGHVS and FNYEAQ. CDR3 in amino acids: CASSLQPPPGLGEAFF. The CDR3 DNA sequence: TGTGCCAGCAGCTTACAACCGCCACCGGGCTTGGGTGAAGCTTTCTTT.

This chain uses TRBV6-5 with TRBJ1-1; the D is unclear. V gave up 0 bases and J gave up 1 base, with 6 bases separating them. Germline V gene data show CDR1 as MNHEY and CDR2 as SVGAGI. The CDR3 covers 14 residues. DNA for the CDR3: TGTGCCAGCAGTTACTCTCAAAGGAACACTGAAGCTTTCTTT. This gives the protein CASSYSQRNTEAFF.

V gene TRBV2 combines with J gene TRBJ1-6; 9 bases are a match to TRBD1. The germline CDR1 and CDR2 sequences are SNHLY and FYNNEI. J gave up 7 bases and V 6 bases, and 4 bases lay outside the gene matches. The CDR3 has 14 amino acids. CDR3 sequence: CASSPGTGNSPLHF. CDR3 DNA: TGTGCCAGCAGCCCAGGGACAGGGAATTCACCCCTCCACTTT.

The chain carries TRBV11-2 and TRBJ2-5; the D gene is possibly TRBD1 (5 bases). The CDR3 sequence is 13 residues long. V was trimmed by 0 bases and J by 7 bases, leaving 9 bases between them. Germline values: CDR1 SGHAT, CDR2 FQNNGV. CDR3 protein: CASSLDGQGTQYF. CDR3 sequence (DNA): TGTGCCAGCAGCTTAGATGGGCAGGGGACCCAGTACTTC.

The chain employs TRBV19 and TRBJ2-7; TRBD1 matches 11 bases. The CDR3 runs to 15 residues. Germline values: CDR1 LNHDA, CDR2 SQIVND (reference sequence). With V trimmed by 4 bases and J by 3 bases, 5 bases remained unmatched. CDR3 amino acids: CASSTSGTGGYEQYF. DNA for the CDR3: TGTGCCAGTAGTACCTCCGGGACAGGGGGCTACGAGCAGTACTTC. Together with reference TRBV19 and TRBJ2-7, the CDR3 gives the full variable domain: DGGITQSPKYLFRKEGQNVTLSCEQNLNHDAMYWYRQDPGQGLRLIYYSQIVNDFQKGDIAEGYSVSREKKESFPLTVTSAQKNPTAFYLCASSTSGTGGYEQYFGPGTRLTVT.

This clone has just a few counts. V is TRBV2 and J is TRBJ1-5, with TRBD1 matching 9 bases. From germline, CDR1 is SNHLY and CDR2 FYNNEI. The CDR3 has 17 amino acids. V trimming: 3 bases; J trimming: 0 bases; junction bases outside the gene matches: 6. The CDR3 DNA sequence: TGTGCCAGCAGTGAGTGGACAGGGGTTCATAGCAATCAGCCCCAGCATTTT. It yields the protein CASSEWTGVHSNQPQHF.

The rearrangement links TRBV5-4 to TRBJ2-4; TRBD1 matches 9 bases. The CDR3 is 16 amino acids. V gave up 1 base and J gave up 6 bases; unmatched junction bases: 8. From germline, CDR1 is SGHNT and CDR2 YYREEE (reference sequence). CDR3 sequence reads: CASSLNTGGGGNIQYF. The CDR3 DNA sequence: TGTGCCAGCAGCTTGAATACAGGGGGCGGTGGAAACATTCAGTACTTC.

The CDR3 DNA reads as TGTGCCACCTCCGCCGGGACAGGGGCGCGGGAGCAGTACTTC. Protein product: CATSAGTGAREQYF. The gene calls are TRBV15 and TRBJ2-7; 10 positions agree with TRBD1. Germline V lookup: CDR1 LNHNV, CDR2 YYDKDF (reference sequence). CDR3 length: 14 amino acids. V shed 8 bases and J 7 bases; nucleotides not matched to a gene: 11.

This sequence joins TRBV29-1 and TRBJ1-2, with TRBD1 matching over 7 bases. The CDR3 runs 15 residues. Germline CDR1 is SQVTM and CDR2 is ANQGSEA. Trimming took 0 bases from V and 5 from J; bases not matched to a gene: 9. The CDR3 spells CSVEEPRQGRYGYTF. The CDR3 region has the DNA TGCAGCGTTGAAGAACCCAGACAGGGCAGATATGGCTACACCTTC.

CDR3 sequence reads: CASSLGGQMNIQYF. The CDR3 DNA reads TGTGCCAGCAGCTTAGGCGGGCAGATGAACATTCAGTACTTC. The rearrangement uses TRBV7-8 and TRBJ2-4; TRBD2 might be the D (5 bases). Germline CDR1 and CDR2: SGHVS and FQNEAQ. The CDR3 consists of 14 residues. V lost 1 base, J lost 7 bases, and 11 bases lay in between.

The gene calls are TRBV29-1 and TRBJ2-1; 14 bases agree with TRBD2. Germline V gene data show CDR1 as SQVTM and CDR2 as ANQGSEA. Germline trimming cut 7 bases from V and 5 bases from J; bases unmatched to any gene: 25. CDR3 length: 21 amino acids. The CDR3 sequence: CSAYHTLGGTSGSLKNNEQFF. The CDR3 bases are TGCAGCGCCTATCACACCTTGGGAGGGACTAGCGGGAGCCTCAAAAACAATGAGCAGTTCTTC.

The CDR3 region has the DNA TGTGCCAGCAGCTTTTACAGTAACTATGGCTACACCTTC. Translating it yields CASSFYSNYGYTF. The V gene is TRBV7-9, the J gene TRBJ1-2; no clear D. The ends were cut back, 3 bases at V and 1 base at J, with 6 bases in the middle. Germline V gene sequence: CDR1 SEHNR, CDR2 FQNEAQ (reference sequence). This CDR3 spans 13 amino acids.

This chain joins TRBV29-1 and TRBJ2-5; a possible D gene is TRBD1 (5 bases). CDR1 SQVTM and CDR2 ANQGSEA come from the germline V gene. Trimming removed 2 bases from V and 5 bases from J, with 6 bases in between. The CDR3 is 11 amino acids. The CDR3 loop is CSVEKGETQYF. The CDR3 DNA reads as TGCAGCGTTGAAAAGGGGGAGACCCAGTACTTC. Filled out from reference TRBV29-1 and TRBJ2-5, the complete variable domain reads SAVISQKPSRDICQRGTSLTIQCQVDSQVTMMFWYRQQPGQSLTLIATANQGSEATYESGFVIDKFPISRPNLTFSTLTVSNMSPEDSSIYLCSVEKGETQYFGPGTRLLVL.

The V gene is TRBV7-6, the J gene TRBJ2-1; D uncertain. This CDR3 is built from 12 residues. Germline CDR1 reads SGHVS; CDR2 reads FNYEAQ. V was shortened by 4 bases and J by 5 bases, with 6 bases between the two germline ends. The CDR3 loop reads CASSSFDNEQFF. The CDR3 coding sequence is TGTGCCAGCAGCTCCTTTGACAATGAGCAGTTCTTC. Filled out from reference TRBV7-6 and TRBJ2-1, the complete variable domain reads GAGVSQSPRYKVTKRGQDVALRCDPISGHVSLYWYRQALGQGPEFLTYFNYEAQQDKSGLPNDRFSAERPEGSISTLTIQRTEQRDSAMYRCASSSFDNEQFFGPGTRLTVL.

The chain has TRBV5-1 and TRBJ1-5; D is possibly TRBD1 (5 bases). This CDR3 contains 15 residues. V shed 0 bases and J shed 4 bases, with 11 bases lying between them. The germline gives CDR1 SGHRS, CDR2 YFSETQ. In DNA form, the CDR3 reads TGCGCCAGCAGCTTGGACCCATGGGGGAATCAGCCCCAGCATTTT. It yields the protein CASSLDPWGNQPQHF.